The 13 T cell receptor beta chains below all came from one sample that was sequenced in a study of PD-1 blockade in classical Hodgkin lymphoma. Generated by immunoSEQ multiplex PCR, the TCRdb table keeps only in-frame clones and is missing some. The table lists tens of thousands of clones, about nine tenths of them singletons. Specified time point: cycle 4 day 1 (C4D1), after 5 to 7 weeks of nivolumab. Relapse was seen in all patients after autologous stem cell transplantation, and brentuximab vedotin exposure was variable. The sample here was peripheral blood mononuclear cells (PBMCs), taken before the fourth cycle of nivolumab. The receptors were sampled from a human donor with classical Hodgkin lymphoma.

The V call is TRBV5-1, the J call TRBJ2-1; 11 bases match TRBD1. From germline, CDR1 is SGHRS and CDR2 YFSETQ. The V and J ends lost 7 bases and 3 bases, in that order; junction bases with no gene match: 3. The CDR3 has 14 residues. The CDR3, as DNA: TGCGCCAGCGGGACAGGGGGGAGCTACAATGAGCAGTTCTTC. It encodes CASGTGGSYNEQFF. Variable domain in full (rest from reference TRBV5-1 and TRBJ2-1): KAGVTQTPRYLIKTRGQQVTLSCSPISGHRSVSWYQQTPGQGLQFLFEYFSETQRNKGNFPGRFSGRQFSNSRSEMNVSTLELGDSALYLCASGTGGSYNEQFFGPGTRLTVL.

This chain joins TRBV9 and TRBJ2-3; TRBD1 is a possible D gene (5 bases). The CDR3 length is 15 residues. Germline values: CDR1 SGDLS, CDR2 YYNGEE. Trimming took off 0 bases at V and 4 bases at J, with 12 bases between the two ends. Here the CDR3 reads CASSVEIGEADTQYF. The CDR3 nucleotides are TGTGCCAGCAGCGTAGAGATAGGGGAAGCAGATACGCAGTATTTT. Full variable domain (missing parts from reference TRBV9 and TRBJ2-3): DSGVTQTPKHLITATGQRVTLRCSPRSGDLSVYWYQQSLDQGLQFLIQYYNGEERAKGNILERFSAQQFPDLHSELNLSSLELGDSALYFCASSVEIGEADTQYFGPGTRLTVL.

On this clone itself: The same CDR3 arises from other DNA sequences in this sample as well. The gene calls are TRBV4-3 and TRBJ2-3, with D possibly TRBD2 on 5 matching bases. With 1 base removed from V and 0 bases from J, the gap between germline ends came to 5 bases. The CDR3 sequence is 14 residues long. CDR1 and CDR2 from the germline V gene are LGHNA and YSLEER. Written as DNA, the CDR3 is TGCGCCAGCAGCCAAGGGACTAGCACAGATACGCAGTATTTT. Its protein product is CASSQGTSTDTQYF.

The CDR3 coding sequence is TGTGCCAGCAGCTCCCGGGACAGGGGGCGCGCGGATGAAAAACTGTTTTTT. Translating gives CASSSRDRGRADEKLFF. The V gene is TRBV7-4, the J gene TRBJ1-4, with TRBD1 matching 12 bases. Unmatched junction bases numbered 9, after V lost 4 bases and J lost 6 bases. CDR1 SGHVT and CDR2 SQSDAQ come from the germline V gene. This CDR3 has 17 amino acids.

This chain joins TRBV4-1 and TRBJ2-1, with D uncertain. Germline V gives CDR1 MGHRA, CDR2 YSYEKL. V gave up 0 bases and J gave up 10 bases, with 7 bases separating them. The CDR3 is made up of 12 amino acids. DNA of the CDR3: TGCGCCAGCAGCCAAGAATTGCGGGAGCAGTTCTTC. Translating it yields CASSQELREQFF.

The genes are TRBV7-7 and TRBJ2-6; D might be TRBD2 (6 bases). Per germline, CDR1 SSHAT and CDR2 FNYEAQ (reference sequence). This CDR3 region has 15 residues. Trimming left V 6 bases short and J 0 bases short, with 9 bases between. CDR3 DNA: TGTGCCAGCAGTGGAGGGATCTCTGGGGCCAACGTCCTGACTTTC. As protein: CASSGGISGANVLTF.

The chain recombines TRBV11-3 with TRBJ2-1; TRBD2 is a possible D gene (5 bases). The germline gives CDR1 SGHNT, CDR2 YENEEA. The CDR3 extends over 14 amino acids. V was cut by 5 bases and J by 6 bases, with 14 bases left in between. The CDR3, as DNA: TGTGCCAGCAGCAAAAACAGAGGGAGCAATGAGCAGTTCTTC. Encoded protein: CASSKNRGSNEQFF.

The CDR3 region is CAWSFLTSGQETQYF. CDR3 nucleotide sequence: TGTGCCTGGAGTTTTCTGACTAGCGGTCAAGAGACCCAGTACTTC. V is TRBV30 and J is TRBJ2-5, with 9 positions matching TRBD2. Germline V gene sequence: CDR1 GTSNPN, CDR2 SVGIG (reference sequence). This CDR3 has 15 residues. V dropped 2 bases and J dropped 2; count of bases not matched to a gene: 6.

The rearrangement links TRBV7-2 to TRBJ2-5; TRBD2 aligns across 7 bases. The CDR3 is 14 amino acids. Trimming removed 5 bases from V and 2 bases from J; junction bases left unmatched: 5. CDR1 and CDR2 from the germline V gene are SGHTA and FQGNSA. The CDR3 spells CASSLMRGQETQYF. CDR3 bases: TGTGCCAGCAGCCTCATGCGGGGGCAAGAGACCCAGTACTTC.

The chain is built from TRBV13 and TRBJ1-5; 10 bases match TRBD1. The V gene end was trimmed by 4 bases and the J gene end by 3 bases; junction bases not matched to a gene: 3. The CDR3 sequence is 15 residues long. Germline assignment: CDR1 PRHDT and CDR2 FYEKMQ (reference sequence). Written as DNA, the CDR3 is TGTGCCAGCAGCTCCGGACAGGGGGTCAATCAGCCCCAGCATTTT. This gives the protein CASSSGQGVNQPQHF.

This clone showed up just a few times. CDR3 nucleotides: TGTGCCAGCAGCTTGGTAGGGGTCACTGAAGCTTTCTTT. Protein product: CASSLVGVTEAFF. This rearrangement joins TRBV5-6 to TRBJ1-1; the D gene is possibly TRBD1 (5 bases). Germline assignment: CDR1 SGHDT and CDR2 YYEEEE. The CDR3 contains 13 residues. V shed 0 bases and J shed 4 bases, with 7 bases lying between them.

This clone was seen once. V gene TRBV5-4 combines with J gene TRBJ2-7; TRBD2 aligns across 10 bases. With 4 bases clipped from V and 5 bases from J, the junction kept 6 bases outside the gene matches. This CDR3 has 14 amino acids. Looked up from germline, CDR1 is SGHNT and CDR2 is YYREEE (reference sequence). The CDR3 protein is CASSTGLASHEQYF. The CDR3 DNA is TGTGCCAGCAGCACGGGACTAGCGTCCCACGAGCAGTACTTC.

The V gene is TRBV9, the J gene TRBJ2-1, with D perhaps assigned TRBD1 or TRBD2 (5 bases each). Trimming removed 0 bases from V and 10 bases from J, with 11 bases in between. This CDR3 has 13 residues. Germline CDR1 is SGDLS and CDR2 is YYNGEE. CDR3 region: CASSVGGPGEQFF. The CDR3, as DNA: TGTGCCAGCAGCGTAGGGGGACCTGGAGAGCAGTTCTTC.